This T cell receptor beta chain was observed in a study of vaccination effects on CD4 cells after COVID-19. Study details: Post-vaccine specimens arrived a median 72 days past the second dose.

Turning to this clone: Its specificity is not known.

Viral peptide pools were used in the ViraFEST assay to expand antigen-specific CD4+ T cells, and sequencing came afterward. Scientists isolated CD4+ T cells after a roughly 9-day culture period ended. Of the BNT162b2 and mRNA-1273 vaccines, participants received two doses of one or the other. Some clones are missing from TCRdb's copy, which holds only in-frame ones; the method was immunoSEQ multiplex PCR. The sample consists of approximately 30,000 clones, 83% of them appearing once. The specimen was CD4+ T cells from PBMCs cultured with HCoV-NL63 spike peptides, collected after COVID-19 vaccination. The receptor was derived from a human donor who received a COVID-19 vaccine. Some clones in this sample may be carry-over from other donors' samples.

The DNA for the CDR3 is TGCGCCAGCAGTGATAAGGAAATCCTACACACTGAAGCTTTCTTT. Residues: CASSDKEILHTEAFF. The gene calls are TRBV10-1 and TRBJ1-1; D is ambiguous. CDR3 length: 15 amino acids. With 3 bases removed from V and 3 bases from J, the gap between germline ends came to 14 bases. CDR1 and CDR2 from the germline V gene are WNHNN and SYGVQD (reference sequence).